This TCR beta chain emerged from a study of control samples from healthy donors and cancer patients. After removal of 6 bases from V and 4 bases from J, the junction contained 6 bases not matched to a gene. Germline-derived CDR1 and CDR2 are SGHTA and FQGTGA. The CDR3 sequence is 14 residues long. Data came from immunoSEQ multiplex PCR; TCRdb stores just in-frame clones and leaves some out. The sample lists approximately 84,000 clones, 91% occurring once. The sequence was collected from a man aged 30 to 45 in good health. The chain combines TRBV7-3 with TRBJ2-5; 9 bases fit TRBD1. Sequencing was carried out using blood. The DNA of the CDR3 is TGTGCCAGCAGTCAAAACAGGGGGCGAGAGACCCAGTACTTC. Its protein is CASSQNRGRETQYF.